One and the same sample provided the 19 T cell receptor beta chains below, sequenced in a study of T cell repertoires in cytomegalovirus infection. TCRdb reanalysed the reads using MiXCR and keeps one entry per CDR3 protein. The sample lists about 740,000 distinct CDR3 sequences; roughly a third were seen once. What was sequenced was PBMCs. These receptors all come from a human donor in good health (CMV status not recorded). Some clones in this sample may be carry-over from other donors' samples.

This sequence joins TRBV20-1 and TRBJ1-6; a possible D gene is TRBD1 (6 bases). Trimming took 4 bases from V and 3 from J, leaving 10 bases between them. This CDR3 comprises 14 residues. Germline-derived CDR1 and CDR2 are DFQATT and SNEGSKA (reference sequence). CDR3 in DNA: TGCAGTGCTACGCTACAGGGCTATAATTCACCCCTCCACTTT. Its translation: CSATLQGYNSPLHF.

This clonotype turned up a few times. This sequence joins TRBV20-1 and TRBJ1-1; D possibly corresponds to TRBD1 (5 bases). Germline CDR1 reads DFQATT; CDR2 reads SNEGSKA (reference sequence). Trimming took off 3 bases at V and 0 bases at J, with 11 bases between the two ends. CDR3 length equals 14 residues. CDR3 residues: CSARRGHMNTEAFF. CDR3 coding DNA: TGCAGTGCTAGGAGGGGCCACATGAACACTGAAGCTTTCTTT.

V gene TRBV28 combines with J gene TRBJ1-5; 9 bases are a match to TRBD1. The V and J ends lost 6 bases and 7 bases, in that order; junction bases with no gene match: 10. The CDR3 loop spans 15 amino acids. Germline V CDR1 and CDR2: MDHEN, SYDVKM. CDR3 protein: CASSEIGQGQQPQHF. In nucleotides, the CDR3 is TGTGCCAGCAGCGAAATTGGACAGGGGCAGCAGCCCCAGCATTTT.

This clonotype appeared a few times. The V call is TRBV29-1, the J call TRBJ2-3, with TRBD2 identical over 13 bases. The V and J ends lost 4 bases and 3 bases, in that order; junction bases with no gene match: 7. Looked up from germline, CDR1 is SQVTM and CDR2 is ANQGSEA. CDR3 length equals 16 residues. The CDR3 loop is CSVGPSTSGRTDTQYF. CDR3 DNA: TGCAGCGTTGGCCCCTCGACTAGCGGGAGGACAGATACGCAGTATTTT.

The CDR3 region has the DNA TGTGCCAGCTCACCACCAAACAGCCTAAACTATGGCTACACCTTC. As protein: CASSPPNSLNYGYTF. The chain is built from TRBV18 and TRBJ1-2; no firm D call. CDR3 length: 15 residues. V dropped 0 bases and J dropped 2 bases, with 10 bases sitting between them. Germline loops: CDR1 KGHSH, CDR2 LQKENI.

The chain has TRBV27 and TRBJ1-1, with a possible D match to TRBD1 (5 bases). In germline, CDR1 is MNHEY, CDR2 SMNVEV (reference sequence). Between the trimmed V and J ends, which lost 10 bases and 5 bases, there was a span of 20 bases. The CDR3 length is 14 residues. The CDR3: CATRVGGGGTEAFF. CDR3 coding DNA: TGTGCCACCAGGGTGGGGGGAGGAGGGACTGAAGCTTTCTTT.

This clonotype appeared a few times. The J gene is TRBJ2-5, the V gene TRBV10-1; weak D call: TRBD1 (5 bases). Trimming removed 6 bases at V and 2 bases at J, with 16 bases between. Per the germline V gene, CDR1 is WNHNN and CDR2 is SYGVQD (reference sequence). This CDR3 comprises 15 residues. CDR3 DNA sequence: TGCGCCAGCAGCCCCGCAGGGAAGGGGCAAGAGACCCAGTACTTC. It translates to CASSPAGKGQETQYF.

The table lists this clonotype with a count of one. The V and J genes are TRBV18 and TRBJ1-5, with TRBD1 identical over 8 bases. This CDR3 region has 15 residues. Germline V gene data show CDR1 as KGHSH and CDR2 as LQKENI. Germline trimming cut 6 bases from V and 0 bases from J; bases unmatched to any gene: 4. CDR3 DNA: TGTGCCAGCTCTCCGGACAGGGTTAGCAATCAGCCCCAGCATTTT. Protein sequence: CASSPDRVSNQPQHF.

The V and J genes are TRBV15 and TRBJ2-3; 9 bases are a match to TRBD2. Germline lookup yields CDR1 LNHNV and CDR2 YYDKDF (reference sequence). V lost 8 bases, J lost 3 bases, and 9 bases stayed unmatched. CDR3 length: 15 residues. The DNA of the CDR3 is TGTGCCACCCACCCCGGACTAGCGTCAACAGATACGCAGTATTTT. Protein product: CATHPGLASTDTQYF.

The chain employs TRBV29-1 and TRBJ1-1, with TRBD1 as a possible D gene (5 bases). Trimming cost V 6 bases and J 6 bases, with 14 bases left between them. The CDR3 contains 12 residues. Germline V lookup: CDR1 SQVTM, CDR2 ANQGSEA. This chain's CDR3 is CSVDSLGAEAFF. CDR3 in DNA: TGCAGCGTAGACAGCCTTGGGGCTGAAGCTTTCTTT.

This chain uses TRBV12-3 or TRBV12-4 with TRBJ2-7; D is unresolved. Trimming removed 1 base at V and 2 bases at J, with 9 bases between. The CDR3 length is 14 residues. CDR3 residues: CASSLDVQTYEQYF. CDR3 in DNA: TGTGCCAGCAGTTTAGATGTACAGACCTACGAGCAGTACTTC.

The chain uses TRBV4-1 and TRBJ2-7; D gene uncertain. With 0 bases removed from V and 2 bases from J, the gap between germline ends came to 11 bases. The CDR3 has 15 residues. Germline V CDR1 and CDR2: MGHRA, YSYEKL. CDR3 in DNA: TGCGCCAGCAGCCAAGAATTCCAGGTGCCCTACGAGCAGTACTTC. Its protein is CASSQEFQVPYEQYF.

There are a few counts of this clonotype. The V call is TRBV20-1, the J call TRBJ1-2; 7 nucleotides align to TRBD1. Germline V gene sequence: CDR1 DFQATT, CDR2 SNEGSKA (reference sequence). CDR3 length: 15 amino acids. V lost 0 bases to trimming and J lost 8 bases; unmatched junction nucleotides: 12. The CDR3 protein is CSARDLTGKGEGYTF. In DNA form, the CDR3 reads TGCAGTGCTAGAGACTTGACAGGGAAAGGGGAAGGCTACACCTTC.

The chain couples TRBV5-1 to TRBJ1-2, with D perhaps matching TRBD1 (6 bases). This CDR3 comprises 15 residues. CDR1 and CDR2 (germline): SGHRS, YFSETQ. Between the trimmed V and J ends, which lost 0 bases and 2 bases, there was a span of 11 bases. The CDR3 sequence: CASSLGPGENYGYTF. Here the CDR3 DNA reads TGCGCCAGCAGCTTGGGTCCAGGGGAGAACTATGGCTACACCTTC.

This clonotype has just a few counts. The J gene is TRBJ1-6, the V gene TRBV5-1; 8 nucleotides match TRBD1. The germline CDR1 and CDR2 sequences are SGHRS and YFSETQ. The CDR3 runs to 15 residues. Trimming at V came to 3 bases and at J to 9 bases, leaving 8 bases not matched to a gene. The CDR3 DNA reads as TGCGCCAGCAGCTGGGAGGACAGGGCTTCTTCACCCCTCCACTTT. It translates to CASSWEDRASSPLHF.

The chain uses TRBV29-1 and TRBJ1-2; 9 bases align to TRBD1. The ends lost 6 bases at V and 10 bases at J; junction bases unmatched: 9. Germline values: CDR1 SQVTM, CDR2 ANQGSEA. The CDR3 is 12 residues long. The CDR3: CSVGTGSLDYTF. As DNA, the CDR3 is TGCAGCGTCGGGACAGGGAGTCTTGACTACACCTTC.

The V and J genes are TRBV6-6 and TRBJ2-2, with D tentatively TRBD1 (5 bases). CDR3 length: 13 amino acids. Germline loops: CDR1 MNHNY, CDR2 SVGAGI (reference sequence). V gave up 9 bases and J gave up 4 bases, with 12 bases separating them. This CDR3 is CASAGQVTGELFF. CDR3 bases: TGTGCCAGTGCAGGGCAAGTCACCGGGGAGCTGTTTTTT.

This clonotype was detected only once. This chain links TRBV27 with TRBJ2-5; 7 positions match TRBD1. After removal of 5 bases from V and 5 bases from J, the junction contained 11 bases not matched to a gene. CDR1 is MNHEY, CDR2 SMNVEV, per germline (reference sequence). CDR3 length: 15 amino acids. The DNA of the CDR3 is TGTGCCAGCAGTACCCGGACAGGACGTGGGGAGACCCAGTACTTC. It yields the protein CASSTRTGRGETQYF.

This clonotype was counted at least ten times. The chain couples TRBV14 to TRBJ2-1; 13 nucleotides align to TRBD2. Germline V gene lookup returns CDR1 SGHDN and CDR2 FVKESK. V was clipped by 4 bases and J by 9 bases; unmatched bases: 6. The CDR3 runs to 15 residues. The CDR3 loop reads CASSPGLAGVSEQFF. For the CDR3, the DNA is TGTGCCAGCAGCCCAGGACTAGCGGGAGTCAGTGAGCAGTTCTTC.